These T cell receptor beta chains were read from a single sample in a study of blood T cells in healthy people across ages. TCRdb reprocessed the 5' RACE reads with MiXCR, giving one entry per CDR3 protein. The sample comprises some 1.8 million distinct CDR3 sequences, about 39% of which are singletons, and roughly 24% rests with the top ten. The specimen was blood. The receptors here all came from a human donor in good health. The CDR3 runs from the conserved cysteine through the conserved F or W. A D gene is named only where the DNA matches it firmly.

CDR3 length | D gene | J gene | V gene | CDR3 protein
14 | - | TRBJ1-2 | TRBV28 | CASSTLGWGGGYTF
16 | - | TRBJ2-5 | TRBV9 | CASSDSTTKSQETQYF
15 | - | TRBJ1-2 | TRBV25-1 | CASSIWTRGAYGYTF
17 | TRBD2 | TRBJ2-3 | TRBV20-1 | CSARDRIITSAADTQYF
13 | - | TRBJ1-4 | TRBV11-1 | CASSQRWDEKLFF
13 | - | TRBJ1-2 | TRBV7-9 | CASSPRTEYGYTF
16 | TRBD1 | TRBJ2-7 | TRBV28 | CASSLPGQGWDYEQYF
14 | - | TRBJ2-1 | TRBV5-1 | CASSRDTSYNEQFF
14 | - | TRBJ2-7 | TRBV5-8 | CASSPFRRQNEQYF
14 | - | TRBJ2-7 | TRBV29-1 | CSVTFRDSNYEQYF
15 | - | TRBJ1-4 | TRBV29-1 | CSARSDSRGDEKLFF
14 | - | TRBJ2-1 | TRBV4-1 | CASSQDWIYNEQFF